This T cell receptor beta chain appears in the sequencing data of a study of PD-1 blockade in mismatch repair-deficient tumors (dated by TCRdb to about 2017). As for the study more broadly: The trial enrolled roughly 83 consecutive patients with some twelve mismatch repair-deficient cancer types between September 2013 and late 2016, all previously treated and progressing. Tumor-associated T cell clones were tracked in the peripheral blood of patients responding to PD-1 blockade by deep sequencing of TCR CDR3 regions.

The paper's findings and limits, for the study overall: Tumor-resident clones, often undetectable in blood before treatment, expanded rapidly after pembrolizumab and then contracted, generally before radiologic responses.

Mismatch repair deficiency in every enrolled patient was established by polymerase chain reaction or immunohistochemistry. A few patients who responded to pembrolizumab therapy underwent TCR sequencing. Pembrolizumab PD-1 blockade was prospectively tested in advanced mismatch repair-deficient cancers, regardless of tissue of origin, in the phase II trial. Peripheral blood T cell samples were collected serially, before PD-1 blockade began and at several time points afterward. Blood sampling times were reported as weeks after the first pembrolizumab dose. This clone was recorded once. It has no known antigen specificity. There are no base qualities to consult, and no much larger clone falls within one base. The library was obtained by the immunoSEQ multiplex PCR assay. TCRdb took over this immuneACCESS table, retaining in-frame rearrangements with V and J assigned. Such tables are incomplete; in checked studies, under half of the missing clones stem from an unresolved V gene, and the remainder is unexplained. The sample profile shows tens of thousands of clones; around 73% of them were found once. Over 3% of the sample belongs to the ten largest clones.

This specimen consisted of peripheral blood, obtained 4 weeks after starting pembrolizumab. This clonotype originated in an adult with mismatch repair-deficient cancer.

The bases read TGTGCCAGCAGCTACCCGGGACAGACGATAAACTATGGCTACACCTTC. Translated, this is CASSYPGQTINYGYTF. The V and J genes are TRBV7-8 and TRBJ1-2, with 7 central nucleotides matching TRBD1. Here V drops 4 bases and J drops 2 bases, and the junction holds 10 bases not matched to any gene. Reading from cysteine to phenylalanine, the CDR3 counts 16 amino acids. Solely the CDR3 DNA is kept, with 48 bases framed from the first base. From the germline V gene, CDR1 is SGHVS and CDR2 is FQNEAQ.